The 18 T cell receptor beta chains reported below all come from one sample, sequenced in a study. MiXCR was run by TCRdb on the RT-PCR reads, yielding one entry per CDR3 protein. The data hold about 700,000 distinct CDR3 sequences, with around 14% observed a single time. Specimen: memory CD4+ T cells from blood. Receptor source: a female donor in good health, serving as a healthy control.

This clonotype was seen a handful of times. This chain connects TRBV25-1 to TRBJ2-7; D is undetermined. V lost 6 bases to trimming and J lost 2 bases, with 11 bases between them. The germline V gene encodes CDR1 MGHDK and CDR2 SYGVNS. The CDR3 is 13 amino acids. This CDR3 is CASSYAPTYEQYF. The CDR3 DNA follows: TGTGCCAGCAGCTATGCCCCGACCTACGAGCAGTACTTC.

This clonotype was observed at least ten times. V gene TRBV7-2 combines with J gene TRBJ1-1; maybe TRBD1 (5 bases). Germline-derived CDR1 and CDR2 are SGHTA and FQGNSA. The CDR3 has 14 residues. Between the trimmed V and J ends, which lost 5 bases and 11 bases, there was a span of 21 bases. The CDR3 is CASSPSGDTLWAFF. The CDR3 DNA sequence: TGTGCCAGCAGCCCTTCGGGGGATACGTTGTGGGCTTTCTTT. Full variable domain (remainder filled in from reference TRBV7-2 and TRBJ1-1): GAGVSQSPSNKVTEKGKDVELRCDPISGHTALYWYRQSLGQGLEFLIYFQGNSAPDKSGLPSDRFSAERTGGSVSTLTIQRTQQEDSAVYLCASSPSGDTLWAFFGQGTRLTVV.

This clonotype was counted only a few times. This chain uses TRBV7-2 with TRBJ2-7, with TRBD1 matching 10 bases. Germline V CDR1 and CDR2: SGHTA, FQGNSA. This CDR3 region has 17 residues. J was trimmed by 4 bases and V by 5 bases; bases with no gene match: 14. CDR3 sequence: CASSHRGTGDRSYEQYF. CDR3 DNA sequence: TGTGCCAGCAGCCACAGAGGGACAGGGGATAGGAGTTACGAGCAGTACTTC.

The table lists this clonotype with a few counts. The chain recombines TRBV12-3 or TRBV12-4 with TRBJ2-1, with TRBD2 matching over 14 bases. CDR3 length equals 16 residues. With 4 bases clipped from V and 4 bases from J, the junction kept 3 bases outside the gene matches. This CDR3 is CASSSRLAGGYNEQFF. The CDR3 bases are TGTGCCAGCAGTTCTCGACTAGCGGGAGGGTACAATGAGCAGTTCTTC.

This clonotype was seen repeatedly, ten times or more. The V call is TRBV20-1, the J call TRBJ2-7, with 10 bases lining up with TRBD2. Germline V gene data show CDR1 as DFQATT and CDR2 as SNEGSKA (reference sequence). J gave up 9 bases and V 0 bases, and 14 bases lay outside the gene matches. The CDR3 runs 16 residues. CDR3 nucleotide sequence: TGCAGTGCTAGAGATTATGTGCGAGCGGGAGGGCCAGGGCAGTACTTC. The encoded protein is CSARDYVRAGGPGQYF.

This clonotype came up a few times. V gene TRBV11-1 combines with J gene TRBJ2-1; tentatively, D is TRBD1 (6 bases). Trimming took 4 bases from V and 4 from J, leaving 14 bases between them. This CDR3 comprises 15 residues. Germline V lookup: CDR1 SGHAT, CDR2 FQDESV (reference sequence). The CDR3 DNA sequence: TGTGCCAGCAGCTCTACGGGGACACCGTACAATGAGCAGTTCTTC. Amino acids: CASSSTGTPYNEQFF. The variable domain in full, with the rest retrieved from reference TRBV11-1 and TRBJ2-1, is EAEVAQSPRYKITEKSQAVAFWCDPISGHATLYWYRQILGQGPELLVQFQDESVVDDSQLPKDRFSAERLKGVDSTLKIQPAELGDSAMYLCASSSTGTPYNEQFFGPGTRLTVL.

The chain recombines TRBV5-4 with TRBJ1-3, with no clear D. Trimming shortened V by 5 bases and J by 4 bases, and 13 bases separated the two germline ends. The CDR3 is made up of 14 amino acids. CDR1 is SGHNT and CDR2 is YYREEE in the germline V gene (reference sequence). This CDR3 is CASRQGGNGNTIYF. The CDR3 DNA reads TGTGCCAGCAGACAAGGAGGGAACGGAAACACCATATATTTT.

This clonotype occurred once. The rearrangement joins TRBV24-1 to TRBJ1-1, with D possibly being TRBD1 (5 bases). From germline, CDR1 is KGHDR and CDR2 SFDVKD. The CDR3 consists of 13 residues. Trimming took off 10 bases at V and 5 bases at J, with 16 bases between the two ends. The DNA for the CDR3 is TGTGCCACGCGTCGGGGGGACGAGACTGAAGCTTTCTTT. Translated, it gives CATRRGDETEAFF.

This clonotype was counted between two and nine times. The rearrangement links TRBV5-1 to TRBJ2-1; 7 nucleotides match TRBD1. The CDR3 loop spans 14 amino acids. With V trimmed by 0 bases and J by 6 bases, 3 bases remained unmatched. Germline V gene data show CDR1 as SGHRS and CDR2 as YFSETQ. The CDR3 region is CASSLGDRFNEQFF. Written as DNA, the CDR3 is TGCGCCAGCAGCTTGGGGGACAGATTCAATGAGCAGTTCTTC.

In the case of this clonotype: A much larger clonotype is one base distant, so this may be a read error. This chain connects TRBV29-1 to TRBJ1-1; 10 nucleotides align to TRBD1. The CDR3 extends over 12 amino acids. From germline, CDR1 is SQVTM and CDR2 ANQGSEA. The chain's CDR3 is CNVGTGATEAFF. CDR3 in DNA: TGCAACGTTGGGACAGGGGCTACTGAAGCTTTCTTT.

This clonotype was picked up a small number of times. Here the CDR3 DNA reads TGTGCCAGCAGCCCCGCCTTGAGAACTGAAGCTTTCTTT. Residues: CASSPALRTEAFF. This chain connects TRBV6-6 to TRBJ1-1; D is undetermined. CDR1 is MNHNY and CDR2 is SVGAGI in the germline V gene (reference sequence). Trimming shortened V by 6 bases and J by 5 bases, and 13 bases separated the two germline ends. CDR3 length: 13 residues.

This clonotype was seen only a few times. J is TRBJ2-5 and V is TRBV7-2; possible D gene TRBD1, 6 bases. Trimming removed 5 bases from V and 1 base from J, with 17 bases in between. This CDR3 is built from 16 residues. Germline CDR1 reads SGHTA; CDR2 reads FQGNSA. The CDR3 DNA sequence: TGTGCCAGCAGCCCTAGTTGGGGACAAGTCCAAGAGACCCAGTACTTC. Protein sequence: CASSPSWGQVQETQYF. Full variable domain (remainder filled in from reference TRBV7-2 and TRBJ2-5): GAGVSQSPSNKVTEKGKDVELRCDPISGHTALYWYRQSLGQGLEFLIYFQGNSAPDKSGLPSDRFSAERTGGSVSTLTIQRTQQEDSAVYLCASSPSWGQVQETQYFGPGTRLLVL.

This clonotype was counted many times. The chain employs TRBV10-3 and TRBJ1-1; TRBD1 aligns across 8 bases. With V trimmed by 5 bases and J by 3 bases, 5 bases remained unmatched. Germline loops: CDR1 ENHRY, CDR2 SYGVKD. This CDR3 has 14 residues. CDR3: CAISRTGKDTEAFF. For the CDR3, the DNA is TGTGCCATCAGTCGGACAGGGAAGGACACTGAAGCTTTCTTT.

This clonotype came up a few times. The chain has TRBV5-6 and TRBJ2-1; 8 nucleotides match TRBD1. After removal of 4 bases from V and 9 bases from J, the junction contained 12 bases not matched to a gene. The CDR3 contains 15 residues. The V gene's germline CDR1 is SGHDT and CDR2 YYEEEE. The CDR3 nucleotides are TGTGCCAGCAGCCCCTCAGGACAGGGTAGAGGTGAGCAGTTCTTC. Translated, it gives CASSPSGQGRGEQFF.

The chain is built from TRBV7-2 and TRBJ2-2; no clear D. CDR1 and CDR2 from the germline V gene are SGHTA and FQGNSA. The ends were cut back, 5 bases at V and 6 bases at J, with 13 bases in the middle. The CDR3 covers 14 residues. The CDR3 DNA reads as TGTGCCAGCAGCCCCCAATATGGCGCCGGGGAGCTGTTTTTT. This encodes CASSPQYGAGELFF.

The chain joins TRBV7-2 to TRBJ2-3, with D perhaps being TRBD1 or TRBD2 (6 bases each). V was trimmed by 2 bases and J by 3 bases, leaving 12 bases between them. CDR1 is SGHTA and CDR2 is FQGNSA in the germline V gene. The CDR3 has 15 residues. CDR3: CASSLQGTETDTQYF. The CDR3 bases are TGTGCCAGCAGCTTACAGGGGACTGAGACAGATACGCAGTATTTT.

This clonotype was seen many times. The chain employs TRBV12-3 or TRBV12-4 and TRBJ2-1; 12 nucleotides line up with TRBD1. This CDR3 has 14 amino acids. V dropped 6 bases and J dropped 8; count of bases not matched to a gene: 5. The CDR3 sequence is CASRGQGAHHEQFF. The CDR3 DNA sequence: TGTGCCAGCAGGGGACAGGGGGCGCATCATGAGCAGTTCTTC.

This clonotype was counted only a few times. The rearrangement joins TRBV20-1 to TRBJ2-5; D gene uncertain. The CDR3 loop spans 14 amino acids. The V end was cut by 3 bases, the J end by 2 bases, with 13 bases between. Germline V CDR1 and CDR2: DFQATT, SNEGSKA (reference sequence). CDR3: CSARYRTLQETQYF. The CDR3 bases are TGCAGTGCTAGGTACCGAACTTTACAAGAGACCCAGTACTTC.